The source of this T cell receptor beta chain is a study of regulatory T cells in long-lasting Graves disease. The study's findings and limits: A limited number of samples was an acknowledged limitation. Persistent disease preferred TRBV28, TRBJ1-2 and TRBJ2-5; new disease, TRBV20-1 and TRBJ2-1. The persistent group shared 2,700 or so public clonotypes, more than the roughly 990 shared by new patients.

A note on this clonotype: What it binds is unknown.

Germline CDR1 and CDR2: LGHDT and YNNKEL (reference sequence). Trimming removed 0 bases from V and 0 bases from J; junction bases left unmatched: 8. There are 18 residues in the CDR3. Regarding time point: newly diagnosed GD, antithyroid drugs for less than 3 months. With RNA extracted from PBMCs as input, the TCR library was made. Patients were enrolled at an endocrinology department in Xi'an, China. Researchers made TCR beta libraries by using iRepertoire HTBI primers and running Arm-PCR on CDR3 regions. TCRdb independently ran MiXCR on the multiplex PCR reads; one entry per CDR3 protein. This sample has 400,000 to 550,000 distinct CDR3 sequences, with around 17% found just once. This same sample was also part of a study on T cells in Graves' hyperthyroidism and ophthalmopathy.

This TCR was sampled from a woman aged 30 to 39 with Graves disease. This chain connects TRBV3-1 to TRBJ2-7; 10 bases map to TRBD2. The input for sequencing was peripheral blood mononuclear cells (PBMCs), taken at new diagnosis, from a patient treated with antithyroid drugs. The DNA for the CDR3 is TGTGCCAGCAGCCAAGAAGTGGGACTAGCGTCAATCTCCTACGAGCAGTACTTC. Encoded protein: CASSQEVGLASISYEQYF.